This T cell receptor (beta chain) was found in a study of blood T cells in healthy people across ages. With a J-beta primer mix and a sample-barcoded 5' primer, a second PCR ran about 7 to 12 cycles. Every individual sample yielded 2.5 million or more paired-end reads (each containing CDR3). A single record per CDR3 protein comes from TCRdb applying MiXCR to the 5' RACE reads. This table holds approximately 2,000,000 distinct CDR3 sequences, around 42% found once. Study-wide results and caveats: Long-lived donors exceeded aged donors in naive CD4+ cells and diversity.

The germline gives CDR1 SGHTA, CDR2 FQGTGA. The CDR3 runs 15 residues. A single count supports this clonotype. What it binds is not known. The gene calls are TRBV7-3 and TRBJ2-4; 7 bases map to TRBD2. With the DNA end fitting TRBJ2-5 better, the J assignment may be wrong. What was sequenced was blood. This receptor was taken from a human donor in good health. Here the CDR3 reads CASSLNSLAEETQYF. For the CDR3, the DNA is TGTGCCAGCAGCTTAAATTCGCTAGCGGAAGAGACCCAGTACTTC.